Sequencing of this TCR beta chain was carried out in a study of blood T cell repertoires in COVID-19. Study in general: Samples representing acute and convalescent COVID-19 were sourced from the United States, Italy and Spain. PBMCs, B-cell-depleted T cells, or T cells provided the cDNA or gDNA that made up the material.

This clone appeared once. Per the authors' pipeline: Amplification of reference gene primers provided the estimated nucleated cell counts. TCRdb's table, derived via immunoSEQ multiplex PCR, lists solely in-frame clones and lacks some. V and J calls and clone size follow that table, whereas D and trimming were derived from the DNA. The table has roughly 230,000 clones, about 82% seen once. This CDR3 has 17 residues. V lost 4 bases to trimming and J lost 1 base; unmatched junction nucleotides: 13. Per germline, CDR1 SGHDT and CDR2 YYEEEE. Input material: peripheral blood. V is TRBV5-6 and J is TRBJ2-7, with 8 bases aligning to TRBD2. The receptor's source is a woman aged 60-70 years with active or convalescent COVID-19. In DNA, the CDR3 is TGTGCCAGCAGCCTCGCGGGTCCTAGCGGGTGGTCCTACGAGCAGTACTTC. It specifies CASSLAGPSGWSYEQYF. Filled out from reference TRBV5-6 and TRBJ2-7, the complete variable domain reads DAGVTQSPTHLIKTRGQQVTLRCSPKSGHDTVSWYQQALGQGPQFIFQYYEEEERQRGNFPDRFSGHQFPNYSSELNVNALLLGDSALYLCASSLAGPSGWSYEQYFGPGTRLTVT.